This T cell receptor beta chain was identified in a study of HIV-infected children after antiretroviral therapy interruption. Trimming cost V 4 bases and J 4 bases; bases outside gene matches: 9. This CDR3 comprises 15 residues. Germline V gives CDR1 SGHRS, CDR2 YFSETQ. General observations from the study: Naive CD4+ sequences overlapped less between time points once interruption began.

RNA-based 3' RACE libraries used unique molecular identifiers. TCRdb re-analysed the 3' RACE reads in MiXCR, keeping a single row per CDR3 protein. The sample lists 40,000 or so distinct CDR3 sequences, approximately 7% seen once, with more than 0.85% in the top ten. Treatment described: PENTA 11 planned treatment interruption arm or continuous ART arm. This clonotype has a handful of counts. What it binds is not known. The sample here was CD45RA+ CD4+ T cells from PBMCs, pooled from several time points, taken from a donor given antiretroviral therapy, either interrupted or continuous. Regarding subset: naive CD4+ CD45RA+ CD45RO- T cells. This chain connects TRBV5-1 to TRBJ2-7, with TRBD2 identical over 9 bases. This receptor was identified in a pool of human donors with HIV. The CDR3 loop is CASSPMTSGGYEQYF. In DNA form, the CDR3 reads TGCGCCAGCAGCCCGATGACTAGCGGAGGATACGAGCAGTACTTC. Full variable domain (rest looked up from reference TRBV5-1 and TRBJ2-7): KAGVTQTPRYLIKTRGQQVTLSCSPISGHRSVSWYQQTPGQGLQFLFEYFSETQRNKGNFPGRFSGRQFSNSRSEMNVSTLELGDSALYLCASSPMTSGGYEQYFGPGTRLTVT.